The 31 T cell receptor beta chains reported below all come from one sample, sequenced in a study of shared clonotypes between healthy human individuals. In the naive CD8 group, cells lacked CD45RO and were positively selected for CCR7, so terminally differentiated effector memory CD45RA+ cells were left out. TCRdb's copy holds only in-frame clones and misses some; the assay was immunoSEQ multiplex PCR. The sample has about 2 million clones, over 85% seen once. The sequencing sample was made of naive CD8+ T cells sorted from blood. These receptors came from a man younger than 30 in good health.

This clone appeared once. The chain joins TRBV6-1 to TRBJ2-7; D unresolved. V dropped 4 bases and J dropped 2 bases, with 9 bases sitting between them. Germline CDR1 is MNHNS and CDR2 is SASEGT. The CDR3 spans 13 residues. The CDR3 sequence: CASSGEETYEQYF. CDR3 nucleotide sequence: TGTGCCAGCAGTGGCGAGGAAACCTACGAGCAGTACTTC.

The V call is TRBV27, the J call TRBJ2-7, with TRBD1 matching 7 bases. Germline V gene data show CDR1 as MNHEY and CDR2 as SMNVEV (reference sequence). CDR3 length equals 15 residues. Losses at the gene ends were 5 bases for V and 2 bases for J; bases not matched to a gene: 9. The CDR3 bases are TGTGCCAGCAGTCTTGGCAGGGACAGTACCTACGAGCAGTACTTC. It is translated as CASSLGRDSTYEQYF.

V usage is TRBV9 and J usage is TRBJ2-2, with 9 bases identical to TRBD2. Germline V CDR1 and CDR2: SGDLS, YYNGEE. The CDR3 is 15 residues long. Trimming removed 0 bases from V and 4 bases from J; junction bases left unmatched: 1. CDR3 protein: CASSVVAGVTGELFF. DNA of the CDR3: TGTGCCAGCAGCGTAGTAGCGGGAGTCACCGGGGAGCTGTTTTTT.

The J gene is TRBJ2-3, the V gene TRBV6-5; possibly TRBD1 for D (5 bases). CDR1 and CDR2 (germline): MNHEY, SVGAGI. The CDR3 contains 15 residues. V lost 5 bases, J lost 0 bases, and 12 bases lay in between. CDR3 sequence (DNA): TGTGCCAGCAGTGTGACAGCGTATAGCACAGATACGCAGTATTTT. It codes for CASSVTAYSTDTQYF.

This clone was observed a few times. The V and J genes are TRBV5-4 and TRBJ1-2, with a weak D call TRBD1 (5 bases). The CDR3 consists of 14 residues. The V end was cut by 4 bases, the J end by 8 bases, with 18 bases between. The germline gives CDR1 SGHNT, CDR2 YYREEE (reference sequence). The DNA for the CDR3 is TGTGCCAGCAGCCGGGACCTACCCAAGGAAGGCTACACCTTC. Translated: CASSRDLPKEGYTF. Full variable domain (missing parts from reference TRBV5-4 and TRBJ1-2): ETGVTQSPTHLIKTRGQQVTLRCSSQSGHNTVSWYQQALGQGPQFIFQYYREEENGRGNFPPRFSGLQFPNYSSELNVNALELDDSALYLCASSRDLPKEGYTFGSGTRLTVV.

The CDR3 reads CASSLLPGSQETQYF. The DNA of the CDR3 is TGTGCCAGCAGCTTGCTCCCAGGCTCCCAAGAGACCCAGTACTTC. The chain joins TRBV5-6 to TRBJ2-5; D gene uncertain. V was clipped by 1 base and J by 1 base, with 11 bases between them. The germline V gene has CDR1 SGHDT and CDR2 YYEEEE. The CDR3 sequence is 15 residues long.

This clone was observed once. This chain uses TRBV28 with TRBJ1-5; 7 bases line up with TRBD1. CDR1 is MDHEN and CDR2 is SYDVKM in the germline V gene. The CDR3 runs to 15 residues. Unmatched junction bases numbered 9, after V lost 5 bases and J lost 5 bases. CDR3 coding DNA: TGTGCCAGCAGTCCCGACAGGGAGGTTGATCAGCCCCAGCATTTT. It specifies CASSPDREVDQPQHF.

This chain uses TRBV19 with TRBJ2-5; D gene uncertain. CDR1 and CDR2 (germline): LNHDA, SQIVND (reference sequence). The length of the CDR3 is 15 residues. Trimming took off 1 base at V and 2 bases at J, with 11 bases between the two ends. CDR3 in DNA: TGTGCCAGTAGTATAGGGACGGATTTTCAAGAGACCCAGTACTTC. Amino acids: CASSIGTDFQETQYF. Filled out from reference TRBV19 and TRBJ2-5, the complete variable domain reads DGGITQSPKYLFRKEGQNVTLSCEQNLNHDAMYWYRQDPGQGLRLIYYSQIVNDFQKGDIAEGYSVSREKKESFPLTVTSAQKNPTAFYLCASSIGTDFQETQYFGPGTRLLVL.

The gene calls are TRBV2 and TRBJ2-5; D gene unclear. V was cut by 0 bases and J by 2 bases, with 13 bases left in between. The germline V gene has CDR1 SNHLY and CDR2 FYNNEI. The CDR3 length is 16 residues. The CDR3 DNA reads as TGTGCCAGCAGTGAAGCGCTGGCAGGTAATCAAGAGACCCAGTACTTC. Protein: CASSEALAGNQETQYF.

The V call is TRBV11-2, the J call TRBJ1-1; D is unresolved. V lost 1 base and J 8 bases, leaving 11 bases between the germline ends. The CDR3 covers 13 residues. CDR1 SGHAT and CDR2 FQNNGV come from the germline V gene. The CDR3 DNA reads as TGTGCCAGCAGCTTAGGGTTGTTATCCGAAGCTTTCTTT. Protein sequence: CASSLGLLSEAFF.

CDR3 protein: CASSSEESVPNEQFF. CDR3 nucleotides: TGTGCCAGCAGCTCCGAAGAGTCGGTCCCCAATGAGCAGTTCTTC. The chain employs TRBV7-9 and TRBJ2-1, with D uncertain. The V end lost 4 bases, the J end lost 6 bases, and 16 bases lay between the germline ends. CDR3 length equals 15 residues. CDR1 and CDR2 from the germline V gene are SEHNR and FQNEAQ (reference sequence).

The rearrangement uses TRBV27 and TRBJ2-7; the match to TRBD2 covers 7 bases. The junction had 8 bases not matched to a gene; V was cut back by 0 bases and J by 3 bases. The CDR3 runs to 16 residues. In germline, CDR1 is MNHEY, CDR2 SMNVEV (reference sequence). The CDR3 DNA follows: TGTGCCAGCAGTTTATCTCTAGCTAGCGGATTCTACGAGCAGTACTTC. The encoded protein is CASSLSLASGFYEQYF.

The chain has TRBV7-9 and TRBJ2-2; D perhaps matches TRBD1 (6 bases). V was trimmed by 4 bases and J by 1 base, leaving 10 bases between them. CDR3 length equals 15 residues. CDR1 is SEHNR and CDR2 is FQNEAQ in the germline V gene (reference sequence). The DNA of the CDR3 is TGTGCCAGCAGCTCAGGGGCAGTGAACACCGGGGAGCTGTTTTTT. As protein: CASSSGAVNTGELFF.

The V call is TRBV4-3, the J call TRBJ2-2, with D hard to call. V gave up 1 base and J gave up 6 bases, with 6 bases separating them. CDR3 length equals 13 residues. From germline, CDR1 is LGHNA and CDR2 YSLEER. CDR3 sequence (DNA): TGCGCCAGCAGCCAAGTAAAAGCCGGGGAGCTGTTTTTT. Amino acid sequence: CASSQVKAGELFF.

The chain joins TRBV7-8 to TRBJ1-6, with D perhaps matching TRBD1 (5 bases). Germline V lookup: CDR1 SGHVS, CDR2 FQNEAQ. This CDR3 has 13 amino acids. Trimming left V 5 bases short and J 7 bases short, with 9 bases between. The CDR3 reads CASSQRQNSPLHF. CDR3 coding DNA: TGTGCCAGCAGCCAAAGACAGAATTCACCCCTCCACTTT.

The chain is built from TRBV27 and TRBJ2-5, with TRBD2 matching 12 bases. The CDR3 is 15 residues long. Germline CDR1 reads MNHEY; CDR2 reads SMNVEV (reference sequence). Trimming at V came to 3 bases and at J to 5 bases, leaving 4 bases not matched to a gene. DNA of the CDR3: TGTGCCAGCAGTTTGACTAGCGGGGGTTGGGAGACCCAGTACTTC. Translating gives CASSLTSGGWETQYF.

This clone has just one count. V and J are TRBV12-5 and TRBJ2-1, with 10 bases identical to TRBD2. V was clipped by 6 bases and J by 1 base; unmatched bases: 3. Per germline, CDR1 LGHNT and CDR2 FRNRAP. This CDR3 has 15 residues. The CDR3 loop is CASGMGLASYNEQFF. For the CDR3, the DNA is TGTGCTAGTGGCATGGGACTAGCGTCCTACAATGAGCAGTTCTTC.

The rearrangement joins TRBV6-5 to TRBJ1-4; no clear D. Deletions cut 6 bases from V and 0 bases from J, with 5 bases between. Germline loops: CDR1 MNHEY, CDR2 SVGAGI. The CDR3 has 13 amino acids. The CDR3 sequence: CASSQTTNEKLFF. The CDR3 DNA follows: TGTGCCAGCAGCCAAACAACTAATGAAAAACTGTTTTTT.

The chain carries TRBV6-5 and TRBJ1-2; D possibly corresponds to TRBD1 (6 bases). The ends were cut back, 2 bases at V and 6 bases at J, with 10 bases in the middle. The CDR3 extends over 13 amino acids. Per germline, CDR1 MNHEY and CDR2 SVGAGI. CDR3 nucleotide sequence: TGTGCCAGCAGTTACAACAGGGAAGATGGCTACACCTTC. Protein sequence: CASSYNREDGYTF.

The chain uses TRBV9 and TRBJ2-3; 7 bases match TRBD1. The ends lost 2 bases at V and 0 bases at J; junction bases unmatched: 9. From germline, CDR1 is SGDLS and CDR2 YYNGEE. CDR3 length: 17 residues. CDR3 loop: CASSVSPGGMSTDTQYF. Here the CDR3 DNA reads TGTGCCAGCAGCGTCAGCCCAGGGGGTATGAGCACAGATACGCAGTATTTT.

This clone was found once. V and J are TRBV19 and TRBJ2-5, with TRBD2 matching over 7 bases. V dropped 4 bases and J dropped 5; count of bases not matched to a gene: 7. Germline V CDR1 and CDR2: LNHDA, SQIVND (reference sequence). The CDR3 has 14 residues. CDR3 coding DNA: TGTGCCAGTAGTACGCGGACTAGTGCGGAGACCCAGTACTTC. Protein: CASSTRTSAETQYF.

The chain links TRBV11-2 to TRBJ1-3; D gene ambiguous. CDR1 is SGHAT, CDR2 FQNNGV, per germline. This CDR3 comprises 12 residues. V lost 0 bases and J lost 5, with 2 bases in between. CDR3 amino acids: CASSLDRNTIYF. CDR3 sequence (DNA): TGTGCCAGCAGCTTAGATCGAAACACCATATATTTT.

J is TRBJ2-3 and V is TRBV13, with D tentatively TRBD1 (6 bases). The germline CDR1 and CDR2 sequences are PRHDT and FYEKMQ (reference sequence). The V end lost 2 bases, the J end lost 2 bases, and 8 bases lay between the germline ends. CDR3 length equals 14 residues. The CDR3 spells CASSLRGTTDTQYF. CDR3 nucleotide sequence: TGTGCCAGCAGCTTAAGGGGGACCACAGATACGCAGTATTTT.

J is TRBJ2-7 and V is TRBV9; D is unclear. Germline V CDR1 and CDR2: SGDLS, YYNGEE. Trimming took 4 bases from V and 3 from J, leaving 17 bases between them. The CDR3 has 15 residues. The CDR3 is CASSPSSGSGYEQYF. CDR3 bases: TGTGCCAGCAGCCCCTCTTCCGGGTCGGGCTACGAGCAGTACTTC.

This sequence joins TRBV23-1 and TRBJ2-5; the match to TRBD2 covers 10 bases. TRBV23-1 has ORF status, its function being uncertain. The junction had 12 bases not matched to a gene; V was cut back by 4 bases and J by 7 bases. CDR3 size: 16 residues. CDR3 protein: CASSPGLAGASGTQYF. The CDR3 DNA reads as TGCGCCAGCAGTCCCGGGCTAGCGGGAGCATCAGGGACCCAGTACTTC.

V usage is TRBV9 and J usage is TRBJ1-5, with TRBD1 matching over 9 bases. V shed 0 bases and J 6 bases; nucleotides not matched to a gene: 4. The germline V gene encodes CDR1 SGDLS and CDR2 YYNGEE. The CDR3 totals 15 residues. Written as DNA, the CDR3 is TGTGCCAGCAGCGTAGATGGGACAGGGTCTCAGCCCCAGCATTTT. Its protein product is CASSVDGTGSQPQHF. Supplemented by reference TRBV9 and TRBJ1-5, the full variable domain reads DSGVTQTPKHLITATGQRVTLRCSPRSGDLSVYWYQQSLDQGLQFLIQYYNGEERAKGNILERFSAQQFPDLHSELNLSSLELGDSALYFCASSVDGTGSQPQHFGDGTRLSIL.

The chain uses TRBV7-2 and TRBJ2-1; D perhaps matches TRBD1 (6 bases). V gave up 0 bases and J gave up 4 bases, with 7 bases separating them. This CDR3 contains 14 residues. CDR1 SGHTA and CDR2 FQGNSA come from the germline V gene. In DNA form, the CDR3 reads TGTGCCAGCAGCTTAGCGGGACAATACAATGAGCAGTTCTTC. Translated, it gives CASSLAGQYNEQFF.

The genes are TRBV9 and TRBJ1-1, with 11 bases that match TRBD1. The CDR3 extends over 17 amino acids. Germline CDR1 and CDR2: SGDLS and YYNGEE. J gave up 6 bases and V 3 bases, and 13 bases lay outside the gene matches. The CDR3 region is CASSAGTGGLHDAEAFF. The CDR3 DNA is TGTGCCAGCAGCGCCGGGACAGGGGGGCTTCATGACGCTGAAGCTTTCTTT.

The chain carries TRBV7-9 and TRBJ1-2; no clear D gene. The CDR3 extends over 11 amino acids. Germline loops: CDR1 SEHNR, CDR2 FQNEAQ (reference sequence). V dropped 1 base and J dropped 8 bases, with 5 bases sitting between them. The CDR3 region is CASSLEDGYTF. The CDR3 nucleotides read TGTGCCAGCAGCTTAGAGGACGGCTACACCTTC.

The V call is TRBV7-2, the J call TRBJ1-1; weak D call: TRBD1 (5 bases). The V end lost 1 base, the J end lost 4 bases, and 10 bases lay between the germline ends. The CDR3 length is 14 residues. Germline CDR1 SGHTA, CDR2 FQGNSA. The CDR3 sequence: CASSLVHGGTEAFF. CDR3 sequence (DNA): TGTGCCAGCAGCTTAGTTCATGGGGGCACTGAAGCTTTCTTT.

The V and J genes are TRBV4-3 and TRBJ2-2; D not certain. The length of the CDR3 is 17 residues. Trimming removed 5 bases from V and 5 bases from J, with 21 bases in between. Germline V gene data show CDR1 as LGHNA and CDR2 as YSLEER. The CDR3 is CASSTVGQYDETGELFF. Here the CDR3 DNA reads TGCGCCAGCAGCACAGTGGGCCAGTATGATGAAACCGGGGAGCTGTTTTTT.